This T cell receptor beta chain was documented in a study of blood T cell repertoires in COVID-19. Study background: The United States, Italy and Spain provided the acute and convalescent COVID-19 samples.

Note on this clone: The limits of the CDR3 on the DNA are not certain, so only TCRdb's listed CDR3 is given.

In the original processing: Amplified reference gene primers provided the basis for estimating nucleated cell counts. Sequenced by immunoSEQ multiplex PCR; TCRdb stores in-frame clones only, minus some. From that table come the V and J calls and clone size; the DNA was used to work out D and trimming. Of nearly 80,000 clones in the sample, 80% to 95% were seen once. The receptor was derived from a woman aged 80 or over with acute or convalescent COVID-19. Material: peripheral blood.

CDR3 amino acids: CASSLFLLGPNEQYF. The rearrangement uses TRBV28 and TRBJ2-7; the table's D call TRBD1 went unverified against the DNA. CDR1 MDHEN and CDR2 SYDVKM come from the germline V gene. The CDR3 length is 15 residues, termini included.